These 5 T cell receptor beta chains came from one sample sequenced in a study of blood T cell repertoires in COVID-19. The table came from immunoSEQ multiplex PCR; TCRdb's copy has only in-frame clones and leaves some out. The repertoire holds approximately 100,000 clones, with roughly 90% as singletons. The sequenced material came from peripheral blood. The receptors come from a woman aged 55-69 years with acute or convalescent COVID-19.

The chain recombines TRBV21-1 with TRBJ1-5. TRBV21-1 is listed as a pseudogene. The CDR3 totals 16 residues. Here the CDR3 reads CASSKGAGEGNQPQHF. The CDR3 DNA follows: TGTGCCAGCAGCAAGGGTGCGGGCGAGGGCAATCAGCCCCAGCATTTT.

The rearrangement joins TRBV11-2 to TRBJ1-6, with 10 bases identical to TRBD1. With V trimmed by 3 bases and J by 7 bases, 6 bases remained unmatched. CDR3 length: 16 residues. The germline gives CDR1 SGHAT, CDR2 FQNNGV. The CDR3 DNA reads as TGTGCCAGCAGCTTCCCCCGGGGACAGGGGAATTCACCCCTCCACTTT. Translated: CASSFPRGQGNSPLHF.

The chain employs TRBV6-2 or TRBV6-3 and TRBJ1-5, with 7 nucleotides matching TRBD1. V shed 5 bases and J 4 bases; nucleotides not matched to a gene: 5. The CDR3 contains 14 residues. Germline CDR1 and CDR2: MNHEY and SVGEGT. The CDR3 region is CASSQGGRNQPQHF. The CDR3 bases are TGTGCCAGCAGTCAGGGGGGAAGGAATCAGCCCCAGCATTTT.

V usage is TRBV5-1 and J usage is TRBJ2-1, with TRBD2 identical over 10 bases. Trimming at V came to 4 bases and at J to 7 bases, leaving 14 bases not matched to a gene. The CDR3 loop spans 17 amino acids. Germline V gene lookup returns CDR1 SGHRS and CDR2 YFSETQ. The CDR3 DNA reads as TGCGCCAGCAGCCCCTCCCCCTCTAGCGGGAGTCTGAATGAGCAGTTCTTC. Encoded protein: CASSPSPSSGSLNEQFF.

This chain uses TRBV28 with TRBJ1-4; D unresolved. Per germline, CDR1 MDHEN and CDR2 SYDVKM. The CDR3 covers 14 residues. Between the trimmed V and J ends, which lost 6 bases and 9 bases, there was a span of 17 bases. In nucleotides, the CDR3 is TGTGCCAGCAGGGAGCCCGGGTCCCACCAAAAACTGTTTTTT. Translating it yields CASREPGSHQKLFF.